Here is one TCR beta chain with its context. Antigen specificity is unknown. These data belong to a study of monozygotic twins with cystic fibrosis. Findings of the study overall: Monozygotic CF twin pairs shared significantly more nucleotide-identical clonotypes than unrelated CF individuals did. Median Simpson clonality of 0.0095 suggested naive T cells predominated. In 13 of 16 pairs, V gene usage was closest to the co-twin's. No link emerged between shared CDR3 counts and age, concordance or severity.

The assay was immunoSEQ multiplex PCR, and TCRdb's table has in-frame clones only and misses some. In the table there are around 1,000 clones, about 92% of which are singletons. V was shortened by 8 bases and J by 6 bases, with 18 bases between the two germline ends. The CDR3 runs 14 residues. Germline CDR1 and CDR2: LGHNT and FRNRAP. The sample was blood. The genes are TRBV12-5 and TRBJ2-3; D gene uncertain. The sequence was obtained from a boy aged 5-17 years with cystic fibrosis. The chain's CDR3 is CASSPGASDDTQYF. The DNA of the CDR3 is TGTGCTAGTTCCCCCGGTGCGAGCGACGATACGCAGTATTTT. The whole variable domain, remainder taken from reference TRBV12-5 and TRBJ2-3, is DARVTQTPRHKVTEMGQEVTMRCQPILGHNTVFWYRQTMMQGLELLAYFRNRAPLDDSGMPKDRFSAEMPDATLATLKIQPSEPRDSAVYFCASSPGASDDTQYFGPGTRLTVL.